The 12 T cell receptor beta chains in this list originate from one sample, sequenced in a study of CD4 and CD8 cells across lung adenocarcinoma regions. TCRdb reanalysed the PCR reads using MiXCR and keeps one entry per CDR3 protein. This sample has around 8,600 distinct CDR3 sequences, with about 51% found just once. The specimen was CD8+ T cells from the center of a lung tumor. The receptors were sampled from a female donor with lung adenocarcinoma. The CD4 and CD8 labels of this study may be unreliable.

In the case of this clonotype: The conserved phenylalanine or tryptophan is not found at the CDR3 terminus, so this likely reflects a read error. It is unclear where the CDR3 begins or ends on the DNA, so no DNA is shown, and the CDR3 is as TCRdb lists it. This chain links TRBV6-5 with TRBJ2-1; the table's D call, TRBD2, has no DNA check behind it. The germline V gene has CDR1 MNHEY and CDR2 SVGAGI. The CDR3 sequence runs 16 residues, both termini included. CDR3 loop: CASSYPGYGSPLHFGN.

The rearrangement uses TRBV12-3 or TRBV12-4 and TRBJ2-3; D may match TRBD1 or TRBD2 (5 bases each). Trimming pared 5 bases from V and 3 bases from J, leaving 9 bases between. This CDR3 spans 13 amino acids. The CDR3 nucleotides read TGTGCCAGCAGTGGGACGGAGACAGATACGCAGTATTTT. Translation gives CASSGTETDTQYF.

A few counts support this clonotype. The chain joins TRBV20-1 to TRBJ2-7, with unresolved D. The CDR3 sequence is 12 residues long. Trimming cost V 3 bases and J 5 bases, with 11 bases left between them. The germline V gene encodes CDR1 DFQATT and CDR2 SNEGSKA (reference sequence). CDR3: CSASRSTDEQYF. The CDR3 nucleotides read TGCAGTGCTAGTCGCTCGACTGACGAGCAGTACTTC.

This clonotype was recorded only once. CDR3 residues: CASSYDTGRETQYF. In DNA form, the CDR3 reads TGTGCCAGCAGTTACGATACAGGCCGTGAGACCCAGTACTTC. V and J are TRBV6-5 and TRBJ2-1, with D perhaps matching TRBD1 (5 bases). TRBJ2-5 explains the end of the DNA better; the J call may be wrong. The CDR3 contains 14 residues. CDR1 is MNHEY and CDR2 is SVGAGI in the germline V gene.

This clonotype appeared a single time. The V and J genes are TRBV20-1 and TRBJ2-3, with 9 bases aligning to TRBD1. The J segment lost 3 bases and the V segment lost 4 bases, leaving 11 bases of the junction unmatched. Germline V gene lookup returns CDR1 DFQATT and CDR2 SNEGSKA (reference sequence). The CDR3 length is 16 residues. The CDR3 coding sequence is TGCAGTGCTAAAAGGACAGGGGCCTATCCTACAGATACGCAGTATTTT. Translating gives CSAKRTGAYPTDTQYF.

In the case of this clonotype: An end of the junction does not agree with germline; a read error may underlie this. The chain combines TRBV11-2 with TRBJ2-5, with 8 bases identical to TRBD2. The CDR3 extends over 15 amino acids. Germline V gene sequence: CDR1 SGHAT, CDR2 FQNNGV. CDR3 region: CARGFGGGPEETQYF. CDR3 sequence (DNA): TGTGCCAGGGGCTTCGGGGGGGGGCCTGAAGAGACGCAGTACTTC.

Comment on this clonotype: One end of the junction is discordant with germline, which a read error may explain. J is TRBJ2-3 and V is TRBV7-2, with a tentative D call TRBD2 (6 bases). Germline V gene lookup returns CDR1 SGHTA and CDR2 FQGNSA. This CDR3 has 14 amino acids. CDR3: CASTGGGSTDTQYF. The CDR3 DNA is TGTGCGAGCACCGGGGGAGGTAGCACAGATACGCAGTATTTT. The full variable domain, with the rest looked up from reference TRBV7-2 and TRBJ2-3, is GAGVSQSPSNKVTEKGKDVELRCDPISGHTALYWYRQSLGQGLEFLIYFQGNSAPDKSGLPSDRFSAERTGGSVSTLTIQRTQQEDSAVYLCASTGGGSTDTQYFGPGTRLTVL.

On this clonotype itself: One end of the junction does not line up with germline, which may come from a read error. The chain employs TRBV28 and TRBJ2-4, with 8 bases identical to TRBD2. The CDR3 is 16 amino acids. Germline V CDR1 and CDR2: MDHEN, SYDVKM. The CDR3 region has the DNA TGTGCCAGCAGCCAGGAGCGGGAGCGAGCCAAAGACATTCAGTACTTC. Residues: CASSQERERAKDIQYF.

Judged by abundance, this clonotype is medium-sized. The V gene is TRBV12-3 or TRBV12-4, the J gene TRBJ2-1; D is perhaps TRBD2 (5 bases). Trimming removed 5 bases from V and 0 bases from J, with 17 bases in between. This CDR3 contains 17 residues. The CDR3 DNA follows: TGTGCCAGCAGTCCAGATCAAGCGGAGAGCTCCTACAATGAGCAGTTCTTC. Translated, it gives CASSPDQAESSYNEQFF.

In this sample, this clonotype turned up a few times. This chain uses TRBV12-3 or TRBV12-4 with TRBJ2-1; the D gene could be TRBD1 or TRBD2 (5 bases each). The J call may be in error: the DNA end matches TRBJ2-5 better. The CDR3 length is 15 residues. This CDR3 reads CASSPPRDDWETQYF. CDR3 coding DNA: TGTGCCAGCAGCCCCCCAAGGGACGACTGGGAGACCCAGTACTTC.

The rearrangement uses TRBV7-2 and TRBJ2-4; TRBD2 is a possible D gene (6 bases). The CDR3 is 14 residues long. Germline V CDR1 and CDR2: SGHTA, FQGNSA. V dropped 7 bases and J dropped 13 bases, with 23 bases sitting between them. CDR3 bases: TGTGCCAGCACGGGGGTGGGAGCCAAAGATACGCAGTACTTC. This sequence encodes CASTGVGAKDTQYF.

Many counts were recorded for this clonotype. One end of the junction fails to match germline, which may point to a read error. The J gene is TRBJ1-5, the V gene TRBV6-1; D perhaps matches TRBD1 (5 bases). CDR1 MNHNS and CDR2 SASEGT come from the germline V gene. The CDR3 is 13 amino acids. The CDR3 region is CASSHGGDQPHHF. DNA of the CDR3: TGTGCCAGCAGTCATGGGGGGGATCAGCCCCACCACTTT.